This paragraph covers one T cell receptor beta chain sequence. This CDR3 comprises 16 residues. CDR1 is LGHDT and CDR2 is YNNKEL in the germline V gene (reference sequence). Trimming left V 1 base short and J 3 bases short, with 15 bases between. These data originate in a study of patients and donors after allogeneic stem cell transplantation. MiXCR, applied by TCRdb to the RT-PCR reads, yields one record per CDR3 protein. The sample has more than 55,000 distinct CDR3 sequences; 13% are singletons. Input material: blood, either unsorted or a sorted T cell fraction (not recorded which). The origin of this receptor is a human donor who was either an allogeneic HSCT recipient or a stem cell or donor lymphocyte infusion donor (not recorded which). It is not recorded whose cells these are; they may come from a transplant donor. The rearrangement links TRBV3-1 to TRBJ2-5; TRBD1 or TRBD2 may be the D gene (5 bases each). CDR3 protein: CASSQGDLEGKETQYF. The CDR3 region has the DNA TGTGCCAGCAGCCAAGGGGACCTCGAAGGAAAAGAGACCCAGTACTTC.